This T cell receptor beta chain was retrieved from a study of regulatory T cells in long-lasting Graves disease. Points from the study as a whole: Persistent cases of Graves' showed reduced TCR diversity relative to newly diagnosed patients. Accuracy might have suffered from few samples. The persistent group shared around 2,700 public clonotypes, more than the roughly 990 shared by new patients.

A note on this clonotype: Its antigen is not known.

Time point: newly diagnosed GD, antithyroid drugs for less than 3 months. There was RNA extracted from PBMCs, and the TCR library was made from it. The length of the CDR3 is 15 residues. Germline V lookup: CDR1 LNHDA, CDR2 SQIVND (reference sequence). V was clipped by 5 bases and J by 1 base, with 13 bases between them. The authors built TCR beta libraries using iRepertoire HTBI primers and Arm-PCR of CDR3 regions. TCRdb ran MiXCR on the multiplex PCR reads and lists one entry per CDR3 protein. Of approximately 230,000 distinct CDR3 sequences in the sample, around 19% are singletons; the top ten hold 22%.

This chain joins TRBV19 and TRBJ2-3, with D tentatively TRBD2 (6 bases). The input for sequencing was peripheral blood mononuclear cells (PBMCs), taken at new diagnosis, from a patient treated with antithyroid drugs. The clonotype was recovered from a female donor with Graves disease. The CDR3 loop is CASSYRDSRTDTQYF. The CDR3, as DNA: TGTGCCAGTAGTTACCGGGACTCACGCACAGATACGCAGTATTTT.